The clone carrying this T cell receptor beta chain came up a few times. Germline V gene data show CDR1 as SNHLY and CDR2 as FYNNEI. This CDR3 is 16 amino acids long. V dropped 6 bases and J dropped 1; count of bases not matched to a gene: 9. The source material, RNA transcripts, was used to amplify TCR beta CDR3 regions. HTBI primers were the set used in a first-round RT-PCR of the TCR CDR3. TCRdb passed the multiplex PCR reads through MiXCR, listing each CDR3 protein once. This table has 560,000 or so distinct CDR3 sequences, approximately 44% appearing once. The data originate from a study of T cells in Graves' hyperthyroidism and ophthalmopathy.

V gene TRBV2 combines with J gene TRBJ1-3, with 7 bases matching TRBD1. The sequencing input was peripheral blood or thyroid tissue (not recorded which). The receptor was isolated from a woman in her late teens or twenties with Graves' hyperthyroidism. The CDR3 protein is CASRKTGSPSGNTIYF. The DNA for the CDR3 is TGTGCCAGCAGGAAGACAGGGTCCCCGTCTGGAAACACCATATATTTT.